This TCR beta chain emerged from a study of neurological immune-mediated disorders. This clonotype has more than one count but fewer than ten. Synthesis of cDNA was performed by 5'RACE using 10-nucleotide random UMIs. Over 190 million TCR-beta sequences from 15-18 subjects were obtained in each sequencing run. TCRdb independently ran MiXCR on the 5' RACE reads; one entry per CDR3 protein. The table records roughly 60,000 distinct CDR3 sequences, roughly 10% of them present only once. Germline V CDR1 and CDR2: MGHRA, YSYEKL. The CDR3 length is 15 residues. V was shortened by 0 bases and J by 6 bases, with 15 bases between the two germline ends. Documented time point: longitudinal time-point 2. It was blood bank volunteers in Maryland, USA who made up the healthy controls. The study built unsorted libraries from 2 million PBMCs kept at -80 C.

The TCR sequence derives from a man aged 25-45 years in good health. The material sequenced was PBMCs. This chain joins TRBV4-1 and TRBJ2-7; no reliable D call. The CDR3 loop reads CASSQDSGYLPEQYF. In DNA, the CDR3 is TGCGCCAGCAGCCAAGATTCCGGATACCTCCCCGAGCAGTACTTC.